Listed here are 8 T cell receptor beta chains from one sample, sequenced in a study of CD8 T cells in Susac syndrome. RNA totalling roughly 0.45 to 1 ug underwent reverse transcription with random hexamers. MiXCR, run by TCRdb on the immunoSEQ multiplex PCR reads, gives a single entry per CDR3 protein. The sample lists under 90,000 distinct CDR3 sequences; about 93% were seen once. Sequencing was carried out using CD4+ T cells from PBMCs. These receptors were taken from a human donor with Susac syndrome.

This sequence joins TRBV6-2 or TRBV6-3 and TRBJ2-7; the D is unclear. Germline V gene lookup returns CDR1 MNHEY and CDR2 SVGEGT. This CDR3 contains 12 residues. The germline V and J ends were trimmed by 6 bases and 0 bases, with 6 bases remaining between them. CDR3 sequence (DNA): TGTGCCAGCAGGGACGTCTCCTACGAGCAGTACTTC. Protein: CASRDVSYEQYF.

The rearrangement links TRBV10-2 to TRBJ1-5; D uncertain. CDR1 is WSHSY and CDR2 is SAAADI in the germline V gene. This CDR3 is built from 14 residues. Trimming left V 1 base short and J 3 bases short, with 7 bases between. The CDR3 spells CASSELGNNQPQHF. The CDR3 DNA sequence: TGCGCCAGCAGTGAGTTGGGGAACAATCAGCCCCAGCATTTT.

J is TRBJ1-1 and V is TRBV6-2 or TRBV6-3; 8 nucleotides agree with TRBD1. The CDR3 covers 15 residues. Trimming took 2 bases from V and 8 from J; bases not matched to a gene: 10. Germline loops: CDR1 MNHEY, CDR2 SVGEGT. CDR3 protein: CASSYPGQEQPEAFF. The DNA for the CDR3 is TGTGCCAGCAGTTACCCGGGACAGGAGCAACCAGAAGCTTTCTTT.

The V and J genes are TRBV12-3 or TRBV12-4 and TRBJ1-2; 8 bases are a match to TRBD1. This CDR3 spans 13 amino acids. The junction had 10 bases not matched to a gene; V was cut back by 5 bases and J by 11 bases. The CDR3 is CASSRQGAFGYTF. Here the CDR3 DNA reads TGTGCCAGCAGTCGGCAGGGGGCATTTGGTTACACCTTC.

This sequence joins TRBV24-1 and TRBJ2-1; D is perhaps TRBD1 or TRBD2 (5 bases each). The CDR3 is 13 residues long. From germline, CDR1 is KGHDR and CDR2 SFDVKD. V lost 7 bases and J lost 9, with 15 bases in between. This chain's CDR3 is CATSRDGVGEQFF. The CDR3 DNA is TGTGCCACCAGCCGGGACGGTGTCGGTGAGCAGTTCTTC.

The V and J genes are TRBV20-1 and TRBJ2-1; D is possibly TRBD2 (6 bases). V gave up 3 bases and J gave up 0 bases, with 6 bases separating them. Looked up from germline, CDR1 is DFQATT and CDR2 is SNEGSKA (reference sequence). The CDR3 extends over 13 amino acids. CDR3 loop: CSASGSSYNEQFF. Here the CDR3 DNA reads TGCAGTGCTAGCGGGAGCTCCTACAATGAGCAGTTCTTC.

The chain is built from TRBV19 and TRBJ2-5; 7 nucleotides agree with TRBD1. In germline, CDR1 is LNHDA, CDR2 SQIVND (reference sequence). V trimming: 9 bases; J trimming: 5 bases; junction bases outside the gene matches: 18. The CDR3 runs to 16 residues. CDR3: CASRARAQGRRETQYF. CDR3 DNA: TGTGCCAGCCGGGCAAGGGCACAGGGGCGCAGGGAGACCCAGTACTTC. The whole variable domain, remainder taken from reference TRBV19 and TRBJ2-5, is DGGITQSPKYLFRKEGQNVTLSCEQNLNHDAMYWYRQDPGQGLRLIYYSQIVNDFQKGDIAEGYSVSREKKESFPLTVTSAQKNPTAFYLCASRARAQGRRETQYFGPGTRLLVL.

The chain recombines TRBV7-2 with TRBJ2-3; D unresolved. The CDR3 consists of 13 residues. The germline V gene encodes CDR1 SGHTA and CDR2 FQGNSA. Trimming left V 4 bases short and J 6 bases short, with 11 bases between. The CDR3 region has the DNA TGTGCCAGCAGCTGGTCCGGGTCCGATACGCAGTATTTT. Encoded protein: CASSWSGSDTQYF.